This T cell receptor (beta chain) emerged from a study of early T cells in non-severe SARS-CoV-2 infection. Study at large: Sequencing targeted bulk RNA from unsorted whole blood, leaving chains unpaired.

Unique molecular identifier tags were affixed to discrete cDNA molecules. TCRdb processed the 5' RACE reads anew with MiXCR; each CDR3 protein has one entry. This table holds about 64,000 distinct CDR3 sequences, just over 20% found once. This clonotype was seen only a few times. Its matching antigen is unknown. General study points: In VDJdb matching, anti-spike CD8 responses were favored while private and CD4 specificities went missing.

This clonotype was obtained from an adult who was a healthcare worker with PCR-confirmed SARS-CoV-2 infection or an uninfected control (not recorded which). The sequencing here drew on whole blood, taken at baseline.

CDR3 loop: CAWSRTSANTGELFF. The CDR3 DNA follows: TGTGCCTGGAGCCGTACTAGCGCTAACACCGGGGAGCTGTTTTTT. The chain joins TRBV30 to TRBJ2-2, with TRBD2 identical over 7 bases. V was pared by 3 bases and J by 2 bases, with 6 bases of the junction left unmatched. In germline, CDR1 is GTSNPN, CDR2 SVGIG (reference sequence). This CDR3 spans 15 amino acids.